This T cell receptor beta chain is drawn from a study of control samples from healthy donors and cancer patients. CDR3 length equals 13 residues. V was cut by 3 bases and J by 6 bases, with 9 bases left in between. Per germline, CDR1 SGHDN and CDR2 FVKESK. Method: immunoSEQ multiplex PCR; TCRdb's copy keeps in-frame clones and lacks some. The sample carries tens of thousands of clones, 75% to 90% recorded once. The sequenced material came from blood. The chain is built from TRBV14 and TRBJ2-1; no clear D. The TCR sequence derives from a man between 50 and 59 years old in good health. This CDR3 reads CASSHGTLNEQFF. The CDR3 nucleotides are TGTGCCAGCAGCCATGGAACACTCAATGAGCAGTTCTTC.